This TCR beta chain originates from a study of blood T cell repertoires in COVID-19. Some clones are missing from TCRdb's copy, which holds only in-frame ones; the method was immunoSEQ multiplex PCR. The sample yields roughly 200,000 clones, roughly nine tenths seen once. The sample comprised PBMCs or T cells enriched from blood (not recorded which). The sequence was obtained from a woman aged 40 to 50 with acute COVID-19.

For the CDR3, the DNA is TGCAGCGTTGAGGGGACAGGGGAAGCTAATGAAAAACTGTTTTTT. Translating it yields CSVEGTGEANEKLFF. V and J are TRBV29-1 and TRBJ1-4, with TRBD1 matching 10 bases. V was pared by 3 bases and J by 3 bases, with 4 bases of the junction left unmatched. The CDR3 is made up of 15 amino acids. CDR1 and CDR2 (germline): SQVTM, ANQGSEA.